This TCR beta chain came from a study of Graves' ophthalmopathy and Graves' hyperthyroidism. In its sample, this clonotype was seen many times. CDR1 and CDR2 (germline): MNHEY, SVGEGT. Trimming shortened V by 6 bases and J by 5 bases, and 17 bases separated the two germline ends. CDR3 length equals 14 residues. The study amplified TCR beta CDR3 regions using RNA transcripts. HTBI primers primed a first-round RT-PCR, and a second-round multiplex PCR followed. TCRdb reanalysed the multiplex PCR reads using MiXCR and keeps one entry per CDR3 protein. The sample has about 370,000 distinct CDR3 sequences; around 16% are singletons.

The sequenced sample consisted of peripheral blood. This TCR was recovered from a woman aged 18-29 years with Graves' ophthalmopathy. The V and J genes are TRBV6-2 or TRBV6-3 and TRBJ2-7, with TRBD1 as a possible D gene (5 bases). The chain's CDR3 is CASRRTSIENEQYF. DNA for the CDR3: TGTGCCAGCAGACGGACATCTATCGAGAACGAGCAGTACTTC.